This TCR beta chain was captured by sequencing in a study of blood T cell repertoires in COVID-19. About the research overall: Sites in the United States, Italy and Spain provided acute and convalescent COVID-19 samples. Sources were T cells, B-cell-depleted T cells, or PBMCs; the material itself was cDNA or gDNA.

V shed 1 base and J shed 9 bases, with 12 bases lying between them. Germline V gene sequence: CDR1 MDHEN, CDR2 SYDVKM. The length of the CDR3 is 14 residues. Original analysis: Reference gene primers were amplified, and this amplification served to estimate nucleated cell counts. This table comes from immunoSEQ multiplex PCR, and its TCRdb copy is limited to in-frame clones, with some not included. That table gives V, J and clone size, and the DNA gave D and trimming. The sample includes about 190,000 clones, roughly three quarters of them seen just once. The chain combines TRBV28 with TRBJ2-2; D might be TRBD1 (5 bases). This receptor was taken from a woman aged 80 or older with COVID-19, enrolled during active disease. Sequenced sample: peripheral blood. For the CDR3, the DNA is TGTGCCAGCAGTTTATACGTAGGGGCCCGGGAGCTGTTTTTT. Its translation: CASSLYVGARELFF.